The T cell receptor beta chain under discussion was sequenced for a study of T cells of healthy individuals. The CDR3 covers 15 residues. The V segment lost 8 bases and the J segment 2 bases; nucleotides outside the gene matches: 7. Germline values: CDR1 MNHEY, CDR2 SVGEGT. TCRdb recomputed calls from the 5' RACE reads with MiXCR, one row per CDR3 protein. This table has about 82,000 distinct CDR3 sequences, roughly 5% appearing once. Ten or more counts support this clonotype. V gene TRBV6-2 or TRBV6-3 combines with J gene TRBJ2-1; 9 bases agree with TRBD2. This TCR came from a female donor in good health. CDR3 in DNA: TGTGCCAGCTTTTCGACTAGCGGAGCCTACAATGAGCAGTTCTTC. Translated, it gives CASFSTSGAYNEQFF.